The 31 T cell receptor beta chains reported below all come from one sample, sequenced in a study of blood T cell repertoires in COVID-19. Assay: immunoSEQ multiplex PCR; the TCRdb copy retains only in-frame clones and omits some. Among a few hundred thousand clones listed, around 83% were seen once. The sample comprised peripheral blood. The receptors here all came from a man between 45 and 60 years old with active or convalescent COVID-19.

The chain joins TRBV5-1 to TRBJ1-6; D remains unclear. The CDR3 runs 13 residues. V was pared by 2 bases and J by 10 bases, with 10 bases between. In germline, CDR1 is SGHRS, CDR2 YFSETQ. CDR3 in amino acids: CASSFEDQSPLHF. The CDR3 nucleotides are TGCGCCAGCAGCTTCGAAGATCAGTCACCCCTCCACTTT.

The rearrangement links TRBV28 to TRBJ1-2; the D is unclear. This CDR3 spans 14 amino acids. The V and J ends lost 3 bases and 4 bases respectively, with 12 bases between them. Germline V lookup: CDR1 MDHEN, CDR2 SYDVKM. The CDR3 protein is CASSFPEEIYGYTF. Written as DNA, the CDR3 is TGTGCCAGCAGTTTCCCGGAGGAAATCTATGGCTACACCTTC.

This chain uses TRBV6-5 with TRBJ1-1, with 10 positions matching TRBD1. The CDR3 extends over 15 amino acids. The germline V gene encodes CDR1 MNHEY and CDR2 SVGAGI. J was trimmed by 0 bases and V by 6 bases; bases with no gene match: 4. The DNA for the CDR3 is TGTGCCAGCAGGGACAGGGGGAAAATGAACACTGAAGCTTTCTTT. It codes for CASRDRGKMNTEAFF.

The J gene is TRBJ1-1, the V gene TRBV4-1; D gene unclear. The V gene lost 3 bases and the J gene lost 4 bases, with 9 bases spanning the gap. The length of the CDR3 is 13 residues. The germline V gene encodes CDR1 MGHRA and CDR2 YSYEKL. The CDR3 sequence: CASSHVAGTEAFF. CDR3 in DNA: TGCGCCAGCAGCCATGTTGCGGGCACTGAAGCTTTCTTT.

The chain is built from TRBV19 and TRBJ1-5; 9 positions match TRBD1. The CDR3 has 14 amino acids. CDR1 and CDR2 from the germline V gene are LNHDA and SQIVND (reference sequence). The trim removed 8 bases at V and 0 bases at J, leaving 2 bases unmatched. CDR3 DNA: TGTGCCAGTTGGACAGGGGTTAGCAATCAGCCCCAGCATTTT. It is translated as CASWTGVSNQPQHF.

The chain has TRBV6-5 and TRBJ1-2; 9 bases line up with TRBD1. The CDR3 consists of 14 residues. The germline V gene has CDR1 MNHEY and CDR2 SVGAGI. J lost 8 bases, V lost 5 bases, and 9 bases had no gene match. CDR3 loop: CASSKTGGFYGYTF. The CDR3 DNA reads TGTGCCAGCAGTAAGACAGGGGGTTTTTACGGCTACACCTTC.

This clone came up a few times. The V and J genes are TRBV5-1 and TRBJ1-1, with D perhaps matching TRBD1 (6 bases). V was pared by 2 bases and J by 0 bases, with 8 bases between. The germline gives CDR1 SGHRS, CDR2 YFSETQ. The CDR3 runs 14 residues. CDR3 in amino acids: CASSLGGVNTEAFF. CDR3 in DNA: TGCGCCAGCAGCTTAGGGGGGGTGAACACTGAAGCTTTCTTT.

V is TRBV5-4 and J is TRBJ1-1; D perhaps matches TRBD1 (6 bases). CDR1 and CDR2 from the germline V gene are SGHNT and YYREEE (reference sequence). The CDR3 totals 15 residues. The germline V and J ends were trimmed by 4 bases and 5 bases, with 18 bases remaining between them. The CDR3 loop is CASSPEGGERTEAFF. The CDR3, as DNA: TGTGCCAGCAGCCCAGAAGGGGGGGAGAGGACTGAAGCTTTCTTT. The variable domain in full, completed from reference TRBV5-4 and TRBJ1-1, reads ETGVTQSPTHLIKTRGQQVTLRCSSQSGHNTVSWYQQALGQGPQFIFQYYREEENGRGNFPPRFSGLQFPNYSSELNVNALELDDSALYLCASSPEGGERTEAFFGQGTRLTVV.

The sample holds one count of this clone. The chain carries TRBV30 and TRBJ2-7; tentatively, D is TRBD2 (6 bases). Germline-derived CDR1 and CDR2 are GTSNPN and SVGIG (reference sequence). The ends were cut back, 3 bases at V and 0 bases at J, with 15 bases in the middle. This CDR3 comprises 15 residues. The CDR3 DNA sequence: TGTGCCTGGAGCCCTTTTTACGGGAGCTCCTACGAGCAGTACTTC. Its protein is CAWSPFYGSSYEQYF.

V gene TRBV20-1 combines with J gene TRBJ2-5; 8 nucleotides match TRBD1. There are 15 residues in the CDR3. The ends lost 3 bases at V and 4 bases at J; junction bases unmatched: 10. Germline V gives CDR1 DFQATT, CDR2 SNEGSKA (reference sequence). This chain's CDR3 is CSASESGQGGETQYF. CDR3 DNA: TGCAGTGCTAGTGAGTCCGGACAGGGCGGAGAGACCCAGTACTTC.

In this sample, this clone turned up once. The J gene is TRBJ2-1, the V gene TRBV20-1; D remains ambiguous. The CDR3 covers 11 residues. Looked up from germline, CDR1 is DFQATT and CDR2 is SNEGSKA (reference sequence). The CDR3 DNA follows: TGCACCCCCCGAGGTAACAATGAGCAGTTCTTC. Protein product: CTPRGNNEQFF.

CDR3 bases: TGCGCCAGCAGCCAAACGGGACTCGCCGCCTACGAGCAGTACTTC. Protein: CASSQTGLAAYEQYF. The rearrangement links TRBV4-3 to TRBJ2-7, with D possibly being TRBD2 (6 bases). CDR1 and CDR2 (germline): LGHNA, YSLEER. The CDR3 has 15 residues. The V gene lost 2 bases and the J gene lost 2 bases, with 13 bases spanning the gap.

This chain links TRBV4-3 with TRBJ2-1, with 7 bases matching TRBD2. Germline loops: CDR1 LGHNA, CDR2 YSLEER. J lost 0 bases, V lost 0 bases, and 2 bases had no gene match. The CDR3 consists of 16 residues. The CDR3: CASSQELAGSYNEQFF. CDR3 DNA: TGCGCCAGCAGCCAAGAGTTAGCGGGCTCCTACAATGAGCAGTTCTTC.

This clone came up a few times. The gene calls are TRBV27 and TRBJ2-1, with D possibly being TRBD2 (5 bases). The CDR3 covers 15 residues. Germline-derived CDR1 and CDR2 are MNHEY and SMNVEV (reference sequence). Trimming left V 3 bases short and J 6 bases short, with 15 bases between. In nucleotides, the CDR3 is TGTGCCAGCAGTTTTACGGGAAAGAGGTCCAATGAGCAGTTCTTC. As protein: CASSFTGKRSNEQFF.

The V and J genes are TRBV2 and TRBJ2-7, with 8 bases that match TRBD1. Germline V gene data show CDR1 as SNHLY and CDR2 as FYNNEI. V shed 5 bases and J 3 bases; nucleotides not matched to a gene: 6. This CDR3 has 14 residues. The CDR3 DNA sequence: TGTGCCAGCAGTCGACAGGGGTTTAGCTACGAGCAGTACTTC. Translated, it gives CASSRQGFSYEQYF.

This clone was counted only a few times. V gene TRBV5-1 combines with J gene TRBJ2-2, with a possible D match to TRBD1 (6 bases). The CDR3 runs 14 residues. Per germline, CDR1 SGHRS and CDR2 YFSETQ. V was shortened by 4 bases and J by 0 bases, with 7 bases between the two germline ends. The CDR3 DNA sequence: TGCGCCAGCAGCAGGACAGCGAACACCGGGGAGCTGTTTTTT. As protein: CASSRTANTGELFF.

In its sample, this clone was seen once. V is TRBV27 and J is TRBJ2-5; tentatively, D is TRBD1 (5 bases). V lost 5 bases and J 1 base, leaving 14 bases between the germline ends. CDR3 length equals 15 residues. Germline CDR1 is MNHEY and CDR2 is SMNVEV (reference sequence). The CDR3 sequence is CASSPRQNLQETQYF. CDR3 nucleotide sequence: TGTGCCAGCAGTCCCCGACAGAACCTCCAAGAGACCCAGTACTTC.

The chain employs TRBV28 and TRBJ1-6, with TRBD1 matching 7 bases. Looked up from germline, CDR1 is MDHEN and CDR2 is SYDVKM. V trimming: 3 bases; J trimming: 8 bases; junction bases outside the gene matches: 4. The length of the CDR3 is 14 residues. As DNA, the CDR3 is TGTGCCAGCAGTTTGGTCCAGGGGGATTCACCCCTCCACTTT. As protein: CASSLVQGDSPLHF.

This chain connects TRBV19 to TRBJ1-2, with 7 bases fitting TRBD1. CDR3 length: 15 amino acids. J gave up 6 bases and V 7 bases, and 14 bases lay outside the gene matches. Germline CDR1 reads LNHDA; CDR2 reads SQIVND (reference sequence). CDR3 DNA: TGTGCCAGTATCAACGGGGGGGACAGAGCCGATGGCTACACCTTC. Amino acid sequence: CASINGGDRADGYTF.

This clone was seen a handful of times. The chain couples TRBV2 to TRBJ1-1; 7 positions agree with TRBD1. Germline CDR1 reads SNHLY; CDR2 reads FYNNEI. The CDR3 length is 16 residues. J lost 0 bases, V lost 0 bases, and 4 bases had no gene match. The CDR3 DNA follows: TGTGCCAGCAGTGAAGCAAGACAGGGATTGAACACTGAAGCTTTCTTT. It is translated as CASSEARQGLNTEAFF.

This clone was counted once. The gene calls are TRBV28 and TRBJ1-4, with TRBD1 matching 8 bases. The germline V gene has CDR1 MDHEN and CDR2 SYDVKM. The CDR3 has 15 amino acids. The junction had 6 bases not matched to a gene; V was cut back by 5 bases and J by 4 bases. The CDR3 nucleotides read TGTGCCAGCAGTACTCGACAGGGGATTAATGAAAAACTGTTTTTT. It encodes CASSTRQGINEKLFF.

The rearrangement links TRBV9 to TRBJ2-1, with D perhaps matching TRBD2 (6 bases). The ends were cut back, 0 bases at V and 5 bases at J, with 12 bases in the middle. This CDR3 is 15 amino acids long. Per germline, CDR1 SGDLS and CDR2 YYNGEE. The DNA for the CDR3 is TGTGCCAGCAGCGTAGGTTGGGGGGTTAACAATGAGCAGTTCTTC. This translates into CASSVGWGVNNEQFF.

The chain links TRBV9 to TRBJ1-3; D is undetermined. Trimming pared 0 bases from V and 0 bases from J, leaving 4 bases between. The germline CDR1 and CDR2 sequences are SGDLS and YYNGEE. The CDR3 is 14 amino acids. The CDR3 DNA follows: TGTGCCAGCAGCGTAGAGAGCTCTGGAAACACCATATATTTT. Its protein is CASSVESSGNTIYF.

The chain carries TRBV21-1 and TRBJ1-2; TRBD1, as called in the table, went unchecked against the DNA. TRBV21-1 is noted as a pseudogene. The CDR3 sequence is 16 residues long. CDR3 amino acids: CASSKGASRDSHGYTF. DNA for the CDR3: TGTGCCAGCAGCAAAGGGGCCTCGAGGGACAGCCATGGCTACACCTTC.

The V gene is TRBV5-5, the J gene TRBJ1-1, with D unresolved. V lost 0 bases, J lost 0 bases, and 6 bases lay in between. Per the germline V gene, CDR1 is SGHKS and CDR2 is YYEKEE (reference sequence). This CDR3 has 14 amino acids. In nucleotides, the CDR3 is TGTGCCAGCAGCTTGGTCGGGGTGAACACTGAAGCTTTCTTT. Translation: CASSLVGVNTEAFF.

The chain combines TRBV5-4 with TRBJ2-1; 11 nucleotides match TRBD2. V was pared by 4 bases and J by 0 bases, with 3 bases of the junction left unmatched. Germline CDR1 reads SGHNT; CDR2 reads YYREEE (reference sequence). The CDR3 runs 16 residues. DNA of the CDR3: TGTGCCAGCAGCCTTGGACTAGCGGGCTCCTACAATGAGCAGTTCTTC. This translates into CASSLGLAGSYNEQFF.

The chain couples TRBV25-1 to TRBJ1-2; possibly TRBD1 for D (6 bases). The V gene's germline CDR1 is MGHDK and CDR2 SYGVNS. The CDR3 contains 13 residues. Trimming removed 3 bases from V and 5 bases from J, with 10 bases in between. The CDR3 sequence: CASSDSGTYGYTF. The DNA of the CDR3 is TGTGCCAGCAGTGATTCGGGGACATATGGCTACACCTTC.

The rearrangement links TRBV27 to TRBJ1-2, with D hard to call. The V and J ends lost 6 bases and 4 bases respectively, with 18 bases between them. The CDR3 runs 15 residues. Germline values: CDR1 MNHEY, CDR2 SMNVEV (reference sequence). In DNA form, the CDR3 reads TGTGCCAGCAGACCGAGGGAGGGTGACCCCTATGGCTACACCTTC. This sequence encodes CASRPREGDPYGYTF.

The chain employs TRBV6-1 and TRBJ2-3; perhaps TRBD2 as D (7 bases). The V and J ends lost 1 base and 6 bases respectively, with 14 bases between them. The CDR3 loop spans 15 amino acids. The V gene's germline CDR1 is MNHNS and CDR2 SASEGT. DNA of the CDR3: TGTGCCAGCAGTGAAGGGGGCGGGGGCGGTGATACGCAGTATTTT. Amino acid sequence: CASSEGGGGGDTQYF.

This chain links TRBV11-2 with TRBJ2-5; D not resolved. V was pared by 2 bases and J by 2 bases, with 6 bases between. Germline lookup yields CDR1 SGHAT and CDR2 FQNNGV. The CDR3 runs to 13 residues. The CDR3 DNA reads as TGTGCCAGCAGCTTACACGGTCAAGAGACCCAGTACTTC. This translates into CASSLHGQETQYF.

This chain connects TRBV19 to TRBJ1-5; tentative D call: TRBD1 (5 bases). The V and J ends lost 5 bases and 7 bases respectively, with 18 bases between them. Germline CDR1 is LNHDA and CDR2 is SQIVND (reference sequence). This CDR3 spans 15 amino acids. The CDR3 region is CASSPQVGVGQPQHF. CDR3 DNA sequence: TGTGCCAGTAGTCCCCAGGTAGGGGTGGGGCAGCCCCAGCATTTT.